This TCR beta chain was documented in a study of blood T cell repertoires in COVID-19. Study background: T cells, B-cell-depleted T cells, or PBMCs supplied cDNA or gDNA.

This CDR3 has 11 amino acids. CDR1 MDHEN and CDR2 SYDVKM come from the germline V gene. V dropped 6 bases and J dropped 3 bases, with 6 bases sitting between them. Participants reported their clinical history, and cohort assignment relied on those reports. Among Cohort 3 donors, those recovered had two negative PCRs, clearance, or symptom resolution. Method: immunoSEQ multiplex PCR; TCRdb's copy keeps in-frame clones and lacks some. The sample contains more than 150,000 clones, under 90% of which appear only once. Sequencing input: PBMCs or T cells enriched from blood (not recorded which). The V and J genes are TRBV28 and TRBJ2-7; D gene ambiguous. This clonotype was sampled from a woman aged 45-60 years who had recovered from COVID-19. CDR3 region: CASSNFYEQYF. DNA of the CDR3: TGTGCCAGCAGCAATTTCTACGAGCAGTACTTC.